The entry below gives a single TCR beta chain sequence along with its context. These data come from a study of blood T cell repertoires in COVID-19. On the study more broadly: The United States, Italy and Spain provided the acute and convalescent COVID-19 samples. PBMCs, B-cell-depleted T cells, or T cells provided the cDNA or gDNA that made up the material.

Germline V gene lookup returns CDR1 GTSNPN and CDR2 SVGIG (reference sequence). The CDR3 is made up of 15 amino acids. V lost 2 bases, J lost 8 bases, and 16 bases lay in between. Per the study methods: Amplification with reference gene primers provided the estimates of nucleated cell counts. Assay: immunoSEQ multiplex PCR; the TCRdb copy retains only in-frame clones and omits some. For V, J and clone size, that table is used; D and trimming come from the DNA. The sample has approximately 300,000 clones, 75% to 95% seen once. Seattle patients were enrolled while actively infected and followed longitudinally.

The receptor was derived from a woman aged 25 to 45 with COVID-19, enrolled during active disease. The chain recombines TRBV30 with TRBJ1-6; the D gene is possibly TRBD1 (6 bases). Material: peripheral blood. CDR3 in amino acids: CAWSRLGGGDSPLHF. As DNA, the CDR3 is TGTGCCTGGAGTCGTCTGGGAGGGGGGGATTCACCCCTCCACTTT.